This TCR beta chain was sequenced for a study of PD-1 blockade in classical Hodgkin lymphoma. The study, taken as a whole, reports: CD4+ TCR diversity, unlike CD8+, rose significantly by C4D1. It was among complete responders that baseline diversity resembled that of newly diagnosed patients. Later analyses included only patients treated at least 1 year post-ASCT.

Remarks on this clone: The antigen remains unidentified.

Generated by immunoSEQ multiplex PCR, the TCRdb table keeps only in-frame clones and is missing some. The sample shows approximately 61,000 clones, 80% to 90% of them seen only once. V shed 5 bases, J shed 9 bases, and the junction held 11 bases outside the gene matches. The CDR3 sequence is 16 residues long. The germline V gene has CDR1 SGHKS and CDR2 YYEKEE (reference sequence). The patients all showed relapse after autologous stem cell transplantation, while their brentuximab vedotin exposure varied. The origin of this receptor is a human donor with classical Hodgkin lymphoma. The chain recombines TRBV5-5 with TRBJ1-6; 10 bases are shared with TRBD1. Sequencing used peripheral blood mononuclear cells (PBMCs), obtained at baseline. CDR3 DNA: TGTGCCAGCAGAAAGACAGGGGGCAATTTCGGTTCACCCCTCCACTTT. Its translation: CASRKTGGNFGSPLHF.